The clone carrying this TCR beta chain occurred many times. Germline V lookup: CDR1 MGHRA, CDR2 YSYEKL. The CDR3 covers 15 residues. V was trimmed by 0 bases and J by 2 bases, leaving 11 bases between them. This record comes from a study of T-cell reconstitution after alpha-beta-depleted transplantation in children. TCRbeta library preparation incorporated unique molecular identifiers. MiXCR, applied by TCRdb to the PCR reads, yields one record per CDR3 protein. The sample gives about 610,000 distinct CDR3 sequences, under 12% of which show up once; roughly 4% is in the top ten. This TCR was recovered from a human donor who donated a stem cell graft to a child with acute myeloid leukemia. The gene calls are TRBV4-1 and TRBJ2-7; a possible D gene is TRBD1 (5 bases). The specimen was PBMCs from the stem cell graft donor, collected from the stem cell graft. DNA for the CDR3: TGCGCCAGCAGCCAAGAAGGGGTTAGGCCCTACGAGCAGTACTTC. Amino acids: CASSQEGVRPYEQYF.